This T cell receptor (beta chain) is drawn from a study of PD-L1 blockade in urothelial cancer. Study-level background: Male sex and bladder-origin urothelial cancer were recorded for twenty-five of 29 patients. Specimens of blood held a median count of roughly 140,000 T cells.

Synthetic templates analogous to TCR were spiked into all PCRs individually. Using immunoSEQ multiplex PCR, the repertoire was profiled, and TCRdb retains in-frame clones only, with some absent. This sample has about 40,000 clones, with approximately 80% found just once. For this clone: What it binds is not known.

With V trimmed by 4 bases and J by 8 bases, 6 bases remained unmatched. This CDR3 region has 15 residues. CDR1 SGHRS and CDR2 YFSETQ come from the germline V gene. The study, taken as a whole, reports: Better survival was predicted when blood TCR clonality before treatment fell below the median.

The chain employs TRBV5-1 and TRBJ1-6, with 10 nucleotides matching TRBD1. The TCR originated in a man aged 60 to 75 with urothelial cancer. Sequenced material: PBMCs, taken around atezolizumab (anti-PD-L1) treatment. The chain's CDR3 is CASSLAGQGYSPLHF. In DNA, the CDR3 is TGCGCCAGCAGCCTGGCGGGACAGGGGTATTCACCCCTCCACTTT. The whole variable domain, remainder taken from reference TRBV5-1 and TRBJ1-6, is KAGVTQTPRYLIKTRGQQVTLSCSPISGHRSVSWYQQTPGQGLQFLFEYFSETQRNKGNFPGRFSGRQFSNSRSEMNVSTLELGDSALYLCASSLAGQGYSPLHFGNGTRLTVT.